Detailed here is one T cell receptor beta chain. Antigen unknown. Here immunoSEQ multiplex PCR was the method, and the copy in TCRdb shows in-frame clones only, minus some. The table lists roughly 77,000 clones, roughly 95% of them singletons. This sample was included in a study of cytomegalovirus exposure and HLA in healthy donors. The CDR3 is 16 amino acids. CDR1 is MNHEY, CDR2 SMNVEV, per germline (reference sequence). Trimming left V 6 bases short and J 7 bases short, with 24 bases between. Points from the study as a whole: High specificity and sensitivity for cytomegalovirus status were reported for the classifier. The study put about 180 TCR beta chains on its list as cytomegalovirus-associated. Most TCR sequences proved rare, with some public TCRs found in many donors. Subsequent analysis found a tendency for first-cohort TCR clusters to co-occur within the 120 or so validation repertoires.

This receptor was identified in a woman between 18 and 29 years old in good health and CMV-seronegative. The sample taken for sequencing was PBMCs. The rearrangement links TRBV27 to TRBJ2-5; TRBD1 might be the D (5 bases). The CDR3, as DNA: TGTGCCAGCAGCCGAGGTGGCCAGGGTTATATGGGGACCCAGTACTTC. This translates into CASSRGGQGYMGTQYF.